This T cell receptor beta chain was documented in a study of T cell repertoires in cytomegalovirus infection. Study overall: Recently identified HLA-C-restricted CMV epitopes and well-studied HLA-B-restricted CMV epitopes were used by the study.

MiXCR was run by TCRdb on the reads, yielding one entry per CDR3 protein. The table shows 300,000 to 400,000 distinct CDR3 sequences, with approximately 32% occurring only once. V lost 7 bases and J lost 7, with 14 bases in between. The CDR3 covers 13 residues. The germline V gene has CDR1 SNHLY and CDR2 FYNNEI. On this clonotype: Its antigen remains unidentified.

This receptor was taken from a human donor in good health (CMV status not recorded). Some clones in this sample may be carry-over from other donors' samples. This chain uses TRBV2 with TRBJ2-1; D is unclear. The sample was cultured PBMCs, taken from culture after CMV antigen stimulation. CDR3 sequence: CASTDTMWNEQFF. The DNA for the CDR3 is TGTGCCAGCACCGACACGATGTGGAATGAGCAGTTCTTC.